A selection of T cell receptor beta chains follows, all from one sample in a study of T cell responses to AZD1222 COVID-19 vaccine. Clones were sequenced by immunoSEQ multiplex PCR, and TCRdb holds only the in-frame ones, with some missing. The sample has roughly 85,000 clones; 90% are singletons. This sample comprised peripheral blood, obtained 28 days after the second AZD1222 dose. These receptors were obtained from an adult who received the AZD1222 COVID-19 vaccine. Each CDR3 is given with its conserved first and last residue. The D gene is left open where the match is weak. The size entry is marked missing in some rows and otherwise reads once, few, many or a size class.

>TRBV27|NA|NA|TRBJ2-7
TGTGCCAGCAGTAGGCAGGGAGAGACCTACGAGCAGTACTTC
CASSRQGETYEQYF
>TRBV6-5|NA|NA|TRBJ1-1
TGTGCCAGCAGTTACGGCTCGAACACTGAAGCTTTCTTT
CASSYGSNTEAFF
>TRBV29-1|NA|NA|TRBJ1-5
TGCAGCCCTGAGGAAGGGACTAGACAGAATAGCAATCAGCCCCAGCATTTT
CSPEEGTRQNSNQPQHF
>TRBV19|NA|NA|TRBJ1-5
TGTGCCAGTAGTATAGATCGAAGGGAAAATCAGCCCCAGCATTTT
CASSIDRRENQPQHF
>TRBV27|NA|once|TRBJ1-4
TGTGCCAGCAGACCGAATATGGCGATGACTAATGAAAAACTGTTTTTT
CASRPNMAMTNEKLFF
>TRBV7-3|NA|NA|TRBJ2-1
TGTGCCAGCAGCTCGAGGGTGGAGATTCGCAGTGAGCAGTTCTTC
CASSSRVEIRSEQFF
>TRBV18|NA|NA|TRBJ1-5
TGTGCCAGCTCACCACTTGTTGACAATCAGCCCCAGCATTTT
CASSPLVDNQPQHF
>TRBV7-9|TRBD1|NA|TRBJ1-2
TGTGCCAGCAGCCTCTCGGGACAGGGCCACTATGGCTACACCTTC
CASSLSGQGHYGYTF
>TRBV30|TRBD2|NA|TRBJ2-5
TGTGCCTGTCTTCCGGGACTAGCGGTTCAAGAGACCCAGTACTTC
CACLPGLAVQETQYF
>TRBV18|NA|NA|TRBJ2-1
TGTGCCAGCTCTCCGAACGGGGTATCTGGGAATGAGCAGTTCTTC
CASSPNGVSGNEQFF